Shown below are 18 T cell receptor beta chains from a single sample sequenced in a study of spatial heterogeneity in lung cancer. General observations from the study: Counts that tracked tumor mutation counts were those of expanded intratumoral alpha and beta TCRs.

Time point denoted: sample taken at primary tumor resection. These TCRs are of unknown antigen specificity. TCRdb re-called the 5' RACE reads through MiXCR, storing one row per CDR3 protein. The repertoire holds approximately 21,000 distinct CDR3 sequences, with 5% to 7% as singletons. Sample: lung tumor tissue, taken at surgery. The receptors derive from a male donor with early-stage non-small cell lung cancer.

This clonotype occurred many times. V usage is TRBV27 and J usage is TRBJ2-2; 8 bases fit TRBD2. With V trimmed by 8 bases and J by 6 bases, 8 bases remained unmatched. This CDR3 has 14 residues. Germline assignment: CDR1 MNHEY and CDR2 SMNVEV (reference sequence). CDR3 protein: CASQLGGGAGELFF. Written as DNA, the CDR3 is TGTGCCAGCCAACTCGGGGGGGGCGCCGGGGAGCTGTTTTTT.

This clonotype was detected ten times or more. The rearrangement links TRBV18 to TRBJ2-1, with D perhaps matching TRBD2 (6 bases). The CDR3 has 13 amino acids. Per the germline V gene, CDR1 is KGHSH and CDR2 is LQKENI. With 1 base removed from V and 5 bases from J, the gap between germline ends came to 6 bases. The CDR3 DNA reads TGTGCCAGCTCACCACGGACTAACAATGAGCAGTTCTTC. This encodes CASSPRTNNEQFF.

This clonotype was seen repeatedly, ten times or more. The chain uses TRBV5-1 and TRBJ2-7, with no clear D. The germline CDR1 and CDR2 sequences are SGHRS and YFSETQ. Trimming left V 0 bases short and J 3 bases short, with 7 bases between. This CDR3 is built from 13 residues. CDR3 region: CASSLDSLYEQYF. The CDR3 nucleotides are TGCGCCAGCAGCTTGGACTCACTCTACGAGCAGTACTTC.

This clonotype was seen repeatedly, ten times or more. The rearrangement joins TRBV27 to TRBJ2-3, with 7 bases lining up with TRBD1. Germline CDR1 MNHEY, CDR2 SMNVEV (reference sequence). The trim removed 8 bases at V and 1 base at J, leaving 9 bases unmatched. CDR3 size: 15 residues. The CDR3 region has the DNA TGTGCCAGCTCAATAAAGGGGGCGGGCACAGATACGCAGTATTTT. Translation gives CASSIKGAGTDTQYF.

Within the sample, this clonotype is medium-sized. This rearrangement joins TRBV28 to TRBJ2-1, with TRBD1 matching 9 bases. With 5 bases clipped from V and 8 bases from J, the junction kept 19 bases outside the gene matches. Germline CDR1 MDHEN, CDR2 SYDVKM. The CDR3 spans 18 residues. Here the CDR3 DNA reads TGTGCCAGCAGTCGGGACAGGGTTTTTTCCTGGGTCGGGGATGAGCAGTTCTTC. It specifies CASSRDRVFSWVGDEQFF.

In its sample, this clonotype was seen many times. Written as DNA, the CDR3 is TGTGCCAGCAGTTTACCCACGACAGGGGGCTTACAGCCCCAGCATTTT. Translation gives CASSLPTTGGLQPQHF. V and J are TRBV28 and TRBJ1-5, with TRBD1 matching 10 bases. The V segment lost 2 bases and the J segment 7 bases; nucleotides outside the gene matches: 8. CDR1 is MDHEN and CDR2 is SYDVKM in the germline V gene. The CDR3 contains 16 residues.

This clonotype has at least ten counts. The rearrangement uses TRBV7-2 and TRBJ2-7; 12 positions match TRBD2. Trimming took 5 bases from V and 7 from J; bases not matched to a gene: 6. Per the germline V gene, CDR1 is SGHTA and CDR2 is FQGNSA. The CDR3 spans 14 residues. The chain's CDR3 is CASSPLAGGSEQYF. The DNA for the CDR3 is TGTGCCAGCAGCCCCCTAGCGGGGGGGTCTGAGCAGTACTTC.

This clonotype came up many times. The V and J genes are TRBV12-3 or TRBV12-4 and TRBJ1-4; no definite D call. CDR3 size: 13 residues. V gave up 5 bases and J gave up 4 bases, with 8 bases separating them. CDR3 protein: CASSRSNNEKLFF. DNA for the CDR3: TGTGCCAGCAGTCGGAGTAATAATGAAAAACTGTTTTTT.

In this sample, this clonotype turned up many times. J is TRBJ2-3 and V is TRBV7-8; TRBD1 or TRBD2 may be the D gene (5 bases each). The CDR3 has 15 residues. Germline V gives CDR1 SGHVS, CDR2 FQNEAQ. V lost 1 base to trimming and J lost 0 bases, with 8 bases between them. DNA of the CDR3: TGTGCCAGCAGCTTAGGAGGGGCTAGCACAGATACGCAGTATTTT. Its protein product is CASSLGGASTDTQYF. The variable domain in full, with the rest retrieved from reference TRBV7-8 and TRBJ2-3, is GAGVSQSPRYKVAKRGQDVALRCDPISGHVSLFWYQQALGQGPEFLTYFQNEAQLDKSGLPSDRFFAERPEGSVSTLKIQRTQQEDSAVYLCASSLGGASTDTQYFGPGTRLTVL.

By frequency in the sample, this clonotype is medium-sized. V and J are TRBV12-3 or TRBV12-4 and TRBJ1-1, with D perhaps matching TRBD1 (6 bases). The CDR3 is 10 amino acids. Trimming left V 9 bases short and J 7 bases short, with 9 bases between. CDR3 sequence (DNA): TGTGCCAGTTCAGGGGTTGAAGCTTTCTTT. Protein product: CASSGVEAFF.

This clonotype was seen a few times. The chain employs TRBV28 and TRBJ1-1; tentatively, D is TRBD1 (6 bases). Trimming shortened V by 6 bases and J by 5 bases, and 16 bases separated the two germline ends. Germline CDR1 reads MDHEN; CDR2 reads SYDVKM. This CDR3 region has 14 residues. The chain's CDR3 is CASRRGGAWTEAFF. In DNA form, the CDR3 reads TGTGCCAGCAGAAGGGGGGGGGCTTGGACTGAAGCTTTCTTT. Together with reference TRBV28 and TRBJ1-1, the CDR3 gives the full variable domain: DVKVTQSSRYLVKRTGEKVFLECVQDMDHENMFWYRQDPGLGLRLIYFSYDVKMKEKGDIPEGYSVSREKKERFSLILESASTNQTSMYLCASRRGGAWTEAFFGQGTRLTVV.

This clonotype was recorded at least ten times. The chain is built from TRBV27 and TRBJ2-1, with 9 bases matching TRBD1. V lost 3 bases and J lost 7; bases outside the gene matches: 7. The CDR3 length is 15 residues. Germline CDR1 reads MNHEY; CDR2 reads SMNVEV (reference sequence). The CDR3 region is CASSFRDRVGNEQFF. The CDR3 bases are TGTGCCAGCAGTTTCCGGGACAGGGTGGGAAATGAGCAGTTCTTC.

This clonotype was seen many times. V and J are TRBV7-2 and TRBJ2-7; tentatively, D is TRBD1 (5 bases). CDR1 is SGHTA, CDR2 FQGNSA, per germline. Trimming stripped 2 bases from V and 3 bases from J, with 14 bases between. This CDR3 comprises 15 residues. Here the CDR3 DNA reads TGTGCCAGCAGCTTACCCACAGGCTATAGCTACGAGCAGTACTTC. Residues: CASSLPTGYSYEQYF.

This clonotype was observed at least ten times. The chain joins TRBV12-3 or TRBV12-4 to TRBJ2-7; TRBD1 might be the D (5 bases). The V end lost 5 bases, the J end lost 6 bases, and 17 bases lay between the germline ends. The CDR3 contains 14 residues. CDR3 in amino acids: CASSPSTGKGEQYF. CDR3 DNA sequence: TGTGCCAGCAGTCCAAGCACAGGTAAAGGCGAGCAGTACTTC.

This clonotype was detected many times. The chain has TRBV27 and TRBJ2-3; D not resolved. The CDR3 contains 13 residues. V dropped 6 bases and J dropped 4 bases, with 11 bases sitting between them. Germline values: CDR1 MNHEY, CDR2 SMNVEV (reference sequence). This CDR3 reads CASSPLQSDTQYF. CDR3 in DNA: TGTGCCAGCAGCCCCTTACAATCAGATACGCAGTATTTT.

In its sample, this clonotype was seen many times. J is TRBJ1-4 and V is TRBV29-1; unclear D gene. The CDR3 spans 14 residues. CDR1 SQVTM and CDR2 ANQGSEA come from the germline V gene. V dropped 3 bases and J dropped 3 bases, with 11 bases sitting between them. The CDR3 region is CSVDRRVSNEKLFF. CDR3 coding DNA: TGCAGCGTTGACCGCCGCGTATCTAATGAAAAACTGTTTTTT.

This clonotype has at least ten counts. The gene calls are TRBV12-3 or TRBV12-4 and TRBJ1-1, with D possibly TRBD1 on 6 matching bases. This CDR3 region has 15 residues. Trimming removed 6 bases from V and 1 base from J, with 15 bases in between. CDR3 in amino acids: CASSRSTGPNTEAFF. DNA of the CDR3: TGTGCCAGCAGCCGATCGACAGGCCCGAACACTGAAGCTTTCTTT.

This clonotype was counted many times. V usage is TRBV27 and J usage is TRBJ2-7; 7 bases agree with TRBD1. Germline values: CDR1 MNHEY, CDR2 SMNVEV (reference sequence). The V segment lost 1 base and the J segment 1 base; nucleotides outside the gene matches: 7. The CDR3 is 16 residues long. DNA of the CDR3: TGTGCCAGCAGTTTATACTCAGGGGGTATATCCTACGAGCAGTACTTC. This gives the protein CASSLYSGGISYEQYF.